This TCR beta chain was sequenced during a study of shared clonotypes between healthy human individuals. Looking at the study overall: The plates for each donor numbered three CD4 naive, three CD4 memory, two CD8 naive and one CD8 memory.

Per the germline V gene, CDR1 is SEHNR and CDR2 is FQNEAQ (reference sequence). CDR3 length equals 17 residues. Losses at the gene ends were 3 bases for V and 2 bases for J; bases not matched to a gene: 13. Concerning this clone itself: Its antigen remains unknown.

Each subset's genomic DNA was split evenly across several immunoSEQ plates. Sequencing used immunoSEQ multiplex PCR; TCRdb keeps in-frame clones, though not all of them. The sample has about 2.4 million clones, under 95% seen once. Study results and caveats: Large depth notwithstanding, sorted-subset sequencing proved incomplete by rarefaction.

This chain joins TRBV7-9 and TRBJ2-7; 7 bases are shared with TRBD2. The specimen was naive CD4+ T cells from PBMCs. Described subset: CD45RA+ positively selected. The clonotype comes from a man aged 18 to 30 in good health. Some clones in this sample may be carry-over from other donors' samples. CDR3 region: CASSFGLDSEEAYEQYF. The CDR3, as DNA: TGTGCCAGCAGCTTTGGACTAGACAGTGAGGAGGCCTACGAGCAGTACTTC.